Listed here are 7 T cell receptor beta chains from one sample, sequenced in a study of early T cells in non-severe SARS-CoV-2 infection. TCRdb passed the 5' RACE reads through MiXCR, listing each CDR3 protein once. The sample shows 25,000 to 35,000 distinct CDR3 sequences, 5.1% of them seen only once. Sequenced material: whole blood. All receptors come from an adult who was a healthcare worker with PCR-confirmed SARS-CoV-2 infection or an uninfected control (not recorded which).

This chain uses TRBV19 with TRBJ2-3; 7 bases match TRBD1. V was pared by 5 bases and J by 5 bases, with 7 bases of the junction left unmatched. The CDR3 has 14 residues. Per germline, CDR1 LNHDA and CDR2 SQIVND (reference sequence). The CDR3, as DNA: TGTGCCAGTAGTCCCGACAGGGTAATAGATACGCAGTATTTT. It translates to CASSPDRVIDTQYF.

This clonotype was observed a few times. V gene TRBV7-9 combines with J gene TRBJ2-1; D remains ambiguous. Germline assignment: CDR1 SEHNR and CDR2 FQNEAQ (reference sequence). This CDR3 contains 15 residues. V dropped 2 bases and J dropped 5 bases, with 13 bases sitting between them. The CDR3 is CASSLSRNTHNEQFF. The DNA of the CDR3 is TGTGCCAGCAGCTTAAGTCGTAATACTCACAATGAGCAGTTCTTC.

In this sample, this clonotype turned up many times. This sequence joins TRBV7-9 and TRBJ1-1, with D unresolved. This CDR3 region has 11 residues. Germline V gene sequence: CDR1 SEHNR, CDR2 FQNEAQ (reference sequence). V lost 5 bases, J lost 10 bases, and 11 bases lay in between. The CDR3 region has the DNA TGTGCCAGCAGCCCGGCGGGAGGAGCTTTCTTT. This sequence encodes CASSPAGGAFF.

Details on this clonotype: This may stem from a read error, because a much larger clone lies one nucleotide away. The V gene is TRBV5-3, the J gene TRBJ2-1; the match to TRBD2 covers 8 bases. TRBV5-3 carries the ORF label, with uncertain function. There are 15 residues in the CDR3. The V segment lost 0 bases and the J segment 4 bases; nucleotides outside the gene matches: 3. In nucleotides, the CDR3 is TGTGCCAGAAGCTTGGTGCAGCGGGGGTACAATGAGCAGTTCTTC. Translation: CARSLVQRGYNEQFF.

This clonotype has at least ten counts. V gene TRBV3-1 combines with J gene TRBJ2-2; 7 nucleotides line up with TRBD2. The germline V gene encodes CDR1 LGHDT and CDR2 YNNKEL (reference sequence). The CDR3 extends over 16 amino acids. J was trimmed by 5 bases and V by 0 bases; bases with no gene match: 6. The CDR3: CASSQDPGLSTGELFF. CDR3 sequence (DNA): TGTGCCAGCAGCCAAGATCCGGGACTATCAACCGGGGAGCTGTTTTTT.

This clonotype was counted at least ten times. V gene TRBV29-1 combines with J gene TRBJ2-3; 7 bases map to TRBD2. With V trimmed by 4 bases and J by 2 bases, 9 bases remained unmatched. Germline V gives CDR1 SQVTM, CDR2 ANQGSEA. The CDR3 is 15 residues long. The CDR3 DNA is TGCAGCGTTGGAACCACTAGCGAACTCACAGATACGCAGTATTTT. This sequence encodes CSVGTTSELTDTQYF.

This clonotype came up many times. The V and J genes are TRBV7-9 and TRBJ2-1; 11 bases agree with TRBD2. Germline V CDR1 and CDR2: SEHNR, FQNEAQ (reference sequence). Unmatched junction bases numbered 3, after V lost 4 bases and J lost 4 bases. The CDR3 is made up of 15 amino acids. The CDR3, as DNA: TGTGCCAGCAGCTCCTTAGCGGGGGGGTACAATGAGCAGTTCTTC. Protein: CASSSLAGGYNEQFF.